What follows are 5 T cell receptor beta chains derived from one specimen sequenced in a study of Tregs in tolerant kidney transplant recipients. Only in-frame clones appear in the TCRdb table, and some are missing; sequencing was by immunoSEQ multiplex PCR. The sample lists about 72,000 clones; approximately 92% were seen once. This specimen consisted of CD8+ T cells from blood, obtained before the transplant. The origin of the receptors is a human donor who received a combined kidney and bone marrow transplant.

By share of the sample, this clone is medium-sized. This chain links TRBV28 with TRBJ2-7; perhaps TRBD1 as D (6 bases). With 3 bases removed from V and 4 bases from J, the gap between germline ends came to 10 bases. This CDR3 contains 13 residues. CDR1 is MDHEN, CDR2 SYDVKM, per germline. CDR3 bases: TGTGCCAGCAGTTTTGGGACACAGTACGAGCAGTACTTC. This encodes CASSFGTQYEQYF.

The genes are TRBV11-2 and TRBJ1-1; perhaps TRBD1 as D (5 bases). This CDR3 has 14 residues. The germline CDR1 and CDR2 sequences are SGHAT and FQNNGV. V lost 7 bases to trimming and J lost 1 base, with 13 bases between them. CDR3 sequence reads: CASKLWGANTEAFF. For the CDR3, the DNA is TGTGCCAGCAAACTATGGGGCGCGAACACTGAAGCTTTCTTT.

This sequence joins TRBV5-6 and TRBJ2-5; 9 nucleotides line up with TRBD2. Germline V gene data show CDR1 as SGHDT and CDR2 as YYEEEE. V trimming: 0 bases; J trimming: 5 bases; junction bases outside the gene matches: 8. This CDR3 spans 16 amino acids. The CDR3 here is CASSLVLSGREETQYF. The DNA for the CDR3 is TGTGCCAGCAGCTTGGTTCTTAGCGGGAGAGAGGAGACCCAGTACTTC.

V and J are TRBV27 and TRBJ1-1; D is uncertain. Germline CDR1 MNHEY, CDR2 SMNVEV (reference sequence). The germline V and J ends were trimmed by 3 bases and 4 bases, with 12 bases remaining between them. The CDR3 consists of 14 residues. DNA of the CDR3: TGTGCCAGCAGTTTCCGGTCTGGTGGCACTGAAGCTTTCTTT. The encoded protein is CASSFRSGGTEAFF.

V usage is TRBV19 and J usage is TRBJ2-1, with 9 bases lining up with TRBD2. Germline V gene sequence: CDR1 LNHDA, CDR2 SQIVND (reference sequence). The CDR3 loop spans 15 amino acids. V shed 5 bases and J 0 bases; nucleotides not matched to a gene: 2. This CDR3 reads CASSLSGSSYNEQFF. DNA for the CDR3: TGTGCCAGTAGTCTTAGCGGGAGCTCCTACAATGAGCAGTTCTTC.